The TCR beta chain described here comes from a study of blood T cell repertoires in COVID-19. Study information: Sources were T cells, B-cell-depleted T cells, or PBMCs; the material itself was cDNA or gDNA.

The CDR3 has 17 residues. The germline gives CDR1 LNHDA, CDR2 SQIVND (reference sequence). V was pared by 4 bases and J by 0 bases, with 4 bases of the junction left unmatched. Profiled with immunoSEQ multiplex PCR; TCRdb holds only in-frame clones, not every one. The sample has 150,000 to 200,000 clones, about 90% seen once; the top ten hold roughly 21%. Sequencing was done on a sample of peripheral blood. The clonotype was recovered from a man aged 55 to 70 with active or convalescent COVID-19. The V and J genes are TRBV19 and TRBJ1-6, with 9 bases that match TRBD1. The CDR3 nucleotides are TGTGCCAGTAGTAGTGGGACAGGGAGCTCCTATAATTCACCCCTCCACTTT. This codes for CASSSGTGSSYNSPLHF. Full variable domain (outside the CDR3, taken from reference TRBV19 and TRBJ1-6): DGGITQSPKYLFRKEGQNVTLSCEQNLNHDAMYWYRQDPGQGLRLIYYSQIVNDFQKGDIAEGYSVSREKKESFPLTVTSAQKNPTAFYLCASSSGTGSSYNSPLHFGNGTRLTVT.